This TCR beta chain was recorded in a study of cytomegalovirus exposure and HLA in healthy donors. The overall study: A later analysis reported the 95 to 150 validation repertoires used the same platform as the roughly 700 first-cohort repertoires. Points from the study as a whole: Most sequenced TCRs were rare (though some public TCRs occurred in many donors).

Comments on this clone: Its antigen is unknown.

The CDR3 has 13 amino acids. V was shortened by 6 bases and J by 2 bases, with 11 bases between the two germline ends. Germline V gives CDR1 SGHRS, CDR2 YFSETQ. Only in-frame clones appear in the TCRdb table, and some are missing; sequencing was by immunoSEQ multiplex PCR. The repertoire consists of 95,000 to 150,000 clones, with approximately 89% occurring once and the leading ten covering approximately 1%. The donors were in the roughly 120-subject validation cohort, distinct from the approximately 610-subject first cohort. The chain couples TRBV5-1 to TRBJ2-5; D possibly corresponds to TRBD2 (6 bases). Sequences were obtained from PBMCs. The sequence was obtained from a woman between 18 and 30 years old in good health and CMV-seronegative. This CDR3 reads CASTGVNQETQYF. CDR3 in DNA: TGCGCCAGCACGGGGGTCAATCAAGAGACCCAGTACTTC.